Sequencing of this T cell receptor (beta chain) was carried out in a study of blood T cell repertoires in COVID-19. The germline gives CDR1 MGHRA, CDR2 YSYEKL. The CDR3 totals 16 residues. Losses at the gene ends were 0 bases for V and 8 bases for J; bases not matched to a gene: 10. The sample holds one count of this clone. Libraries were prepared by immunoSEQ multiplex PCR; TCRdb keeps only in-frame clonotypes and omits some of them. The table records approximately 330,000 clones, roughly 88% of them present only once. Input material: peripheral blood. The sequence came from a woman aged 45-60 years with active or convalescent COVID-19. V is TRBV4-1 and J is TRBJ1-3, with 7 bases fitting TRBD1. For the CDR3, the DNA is TGCGCCAGCAGCCAAGAAAACAGGGGCCTTCGGGACACCATATATTTT. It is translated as CASSQENRGLRDTIYF.